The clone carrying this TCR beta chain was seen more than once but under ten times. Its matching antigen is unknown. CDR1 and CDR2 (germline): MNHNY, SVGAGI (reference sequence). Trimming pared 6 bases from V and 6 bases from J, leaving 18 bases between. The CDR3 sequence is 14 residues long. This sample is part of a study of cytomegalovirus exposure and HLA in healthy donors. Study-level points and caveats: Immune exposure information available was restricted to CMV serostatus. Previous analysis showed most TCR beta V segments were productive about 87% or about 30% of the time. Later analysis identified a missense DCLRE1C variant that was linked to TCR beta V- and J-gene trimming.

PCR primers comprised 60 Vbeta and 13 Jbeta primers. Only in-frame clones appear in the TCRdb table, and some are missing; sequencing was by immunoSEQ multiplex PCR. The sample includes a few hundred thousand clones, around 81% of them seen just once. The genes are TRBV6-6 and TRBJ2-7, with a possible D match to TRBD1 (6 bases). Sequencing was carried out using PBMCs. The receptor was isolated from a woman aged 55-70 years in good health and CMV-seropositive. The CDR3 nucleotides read TGTGCCAGCAGCCAAGGGGGAAGTACGTTCGAGCAGTACTTC. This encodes CASSQGGSTFEQYF.